This is a list of T cell receptor beta chains from one sample in a study of T cell clusters in autoimmune cytopenias. TCRdb re-called the multiplex PCR reads; one entry per CDR3 protein, DNA not given. Here the sample table reports 710 or so distinct CDR3 sequences. The specimen sequenced was peripheral blood. The receptors were sampled from a human donor with an autoimmune cytopenia or autoimmune hepatitis (not recorded which). CDR3s include the opening cysteine and the closing phenylalanine or tryptophan. Not all rows give a size; the values are once, few, many and, for expanded clones, a class.

v_call	j_call	clone_size	cdr3_aa
TRBV7-2	TRBJ2-5	NA	CASSWGASLQETQYF
TRBV25-1	TRBJ1-2	medium-sized	CASRWTGSGYTF
TRBV5-1	TRBJ1-4	medium-sized	CASSPDSYNEKLFF
TRBV11-3	TRBJ2-3	NA	CASSLGTGTDTQYF
TRBV7-2	TRBJ1-2	NA	CASGRDRGLGAYGYTF
TRBV5-6	TRBJ1-6	NA	CASSLDGDWDNSPLHF
TRBV24-1	TRBJ1-6	large	CATSGPGRNSPLHF
TRBV13	TRBJ2-3	NA	CASSLGVDTQYF
TRBV4-1	TRBJ1-4	NA	CASSLQGAAATNEKLFF
TRBV9	TRBJ2-7	NA	CASSPAGVGHEQYF
TRBV29-1	TRBJ1-2	large	CSVEGGTGGNIGYTF
TRBV6-6	TRBJ2-3	NA	CASSYSGGPGDTQYF
TRBV20-1	TRBJ2-7	large	CSARDRRESVGEQYF